This T cell receptor (beta chain) emerged from a study of identical twins. The CDR3 runs to 16 residues. J lost 6 bases, V lost 6 bases, and 12 bases had no gene match. This clonotype was counted at least ten times. Its cognate antigen is unknown. cDNA molecules carried unique molecular identifiers, and template switching added a universal primer site. TCRdb fed the 5' RACE reads into MiXCR, producing one record per CDR3 protein. The sample shows fewer than 650,000 distinct CDR3 sequences, around a tenth of them seen only once. General observations from the study: Where out-of-frame alpha sequences were twin-shared, they showed excess low generation probability. Insertion counts were lower in abundant cord blood beta clonotypes, a trend that memory repertoires did not show.

The donors were all healthy and Caucasian. This sample also belongs to another study, concerning yellow fever vaccine responses in identical twins.

The TCR was taken from a woman between 18 and 29 years old in good health. Sequencing used PBMCs. The chain is built from TRBV12-3 or TRBV12-4 and TRBJ2-1; TRBD2 matches at 9 bases. The CDR3 DNA reads as TGTGCCAGCAGCTCCCGGTTAGCGGGAGTTTCCAATGAGCAGTTCTTC. Translation: CASSSRLAGVSNEQFF.